This T cell receptor beta chain was sequenced during a study of CD8 T cells in Susac syndrome. Random hexamers served to reverse transcribe roughly 0.45 to 1 ug RNA. TCRdb re-derived calls from the immunoSEQ multiplex PCR reads in MiXCR, one entry per CDR3 protein. Seen here are around 170,000 distinct CDR3 sequences, more than 85% observed once, and the top ten hold about 0.15%. Germline V gene lookup returns CDR1 MNHEY and CDR2 SVGEGT. Trimming removed 5 bases from V and 12 bases from J, with 14 bases in between. The CDR3 is 12 residues long. Sequences were obtained from CD8+ T cells from PBMCs. The rearrangement uses TRBV6-2 or TRBV6-3 and TRBJ1-5; D is unresolved. The sequence was collected from a human donor with Susac syndrome. This chain's CDR3 is CASSQPAFDQHF. The CDR3 bases are TGTGCCAGCAGTCAGCCGGCGTTCGACCAGCATTTT.